The present T cell receptor (beta chain) was sequenced within a study of cytomegalovirus exposure and HLA in healthy donors. This clone was detected a few times. Its matching antigen is unknown. The protocol was immunoSEQ multiplex PCR, while the TCRdb copy is restricted to in-frame clones and leaves out a portion. The table has 100,000 to 120,000 clones, under 85% seen once. The donors were members of the validation cohort, which comprised more than 90 subjects and was separate from the first cohort of 670 or so subjects. CDR1 and CDR2 from the germline V gene are MNHNY and SVGAGI (reference sequence). After removal of 5 bases from V and 2 bases from J, the junction contained 10 bases not matched to a gene. The CDR3 is 16 residues long. Study results and limitations: Overall, about 160 TCR beta chains were annotated as cytomegalovirus-associated.

The clonotype comes from a woman aged 18-35 years in good health and CMV-seronegative. V and J are TRBV6-6 and TRBJ1-2, with 8 bases fitting TRBD1. Material: PBMCs. The CDR3 DNA follows: TGTGCCAGCAGTACGTTGGGACAGGAGCTAAACTATGGCTACACCTTC. Residues: CASSTLGQELNYGYTF.